The 8 T cell receptor beta chains below come from one sample, sequenced in a study of spatial heterogeneity in lung cancer (dated by TCRdb to 2018 to 2020). Library preparation was by 5' RACE. Sequenced using a NextSeq 500. The raw public data were reprocessed by TCRdb itself: fastp quality trimming at Q25, MiXCR clonotype calling, in-frame beta chains only. Each record represents a unique CDR3 protein, reported with the most common genes and DNA among its rows. This sample is represented by tens of thousands of distinct CDR3 sequences; roughly 12% of them were singletons. The ten largest clones add up to around 4.6% of the sample. Sample time point, as interpreted from the label and publication: sample taken at primary tumor resection. TCR sequencing used whole RNA extracted from tumor and nontumor lung tissue, or from cryopreserved PBMC samples, without cell sorting. The sequencing used PBMCs, collected at surgery. These receptors were taken from a male donor with early-stage non-small cell lung cancer.

This clonotype came up a few times. The chain links TRBV5-1 to TRBJ2-1; perhaps TRBD2 as D (6 bases). With 2 bases removed from V and 5 bases from J, the gap between germline ends came to 14 bases. CDR1 is SGHRS and CDR2 is YFSETQ in the germline V gene. This CDR3 spans 15 amino acids. CDR3 in amino acids: CASSFSGKPDNEQFF. The CDR3 coding sequence is TGCGCCAGCAGCTTTAGCGGTAAACCGGACAATGAGCAGTTCTTC.

This clonotype was counted a few times. The V and J genes are TRBV6-5 and TRBJ1-3; D uncertain. The V gene's germline CDR1 is MNHEY and CDR2 SVGAGI. This CDR3 contains 12 residues. V shed 2 bases and J shed 4 bases, with 3 bases lying between them. The CDR3 is CASSYMGNTIYF. In nucleotides, the CDR3 is TGTGCCAGCAGTTACATGGGAAACACCATATATTTT.

The rearrangement joins TRBV5-1 to TRBJ2-7; D may be TRBD2 (6 bases). Trimming took 0 bases from V and 2 from J, leaving 9 bases between them. Per the germline V gene, CDR1 is SGHRS and CDR2 is YFSETQ. The CDR3 contains 14 residues. CDR3 bases: TGCGCCAGCAGCTTGGTTAGCGGTCCCTACGAGCAGTACTTC. Translated, it gives CASSLVSGPYEQYF.

In this sample, this clonotype turned up a few times. J is TRBJ1-1 and V is TRBV10-3, with 9 positions matching TRBD1. The CDR3 has 17 residues. The V and J ends lost 7 bases and 3 bases, in that order; junction bases with no gene match: 15. Germline CDR1 is ENHRY and CDR2 is SYGVKD. The CDR3 DNA reads as TGTGCCATCAAGAGGGGGGGGACAGGGTTCGGGGACACTGAAGCTTTCTTT. Its protein is CAIKRGGTGFGDTEAFF.

Only a few counts were recorded for this clonotype. The chain combines TRBV7-9 with TRBJ2-2; 11 nucleotides agree with TRBD2. V shed 5 bases and J 4 bases; nucleotides not matched to a gene: 9. The CDR3 covers 17 residues. Germline CDR1 SEHNR, CDR2 FQNEAQ (reference sequence). The CDR3 sequence is CASSPRLAGSGTGELFF. The CDR3 nucleotides are TGTGCCAGCAGCCCTCGACTAGCGGGGTCGGGCACCGGGGAGCTGTTTTTT.

This clonotype was seen only a few times. The gene calls are TRBV7-9 and TRBJ2-5, with D possibly matching TRBD2 (6 bases). CDR3 length: 16 amino acids. The ends were cut back, 5 bases at V and 5 bases at J, with 21 bases in the middle. CDR1 SEHNR and CDR2 FQNEAQ come from the germline V gene (reference sequence). CDR3 amino acids: CASSGGPAAGWETQYF. For the CDR3, the DNA is TGTGCCAGCAGCGGAGGGCCCGCGGCAGGGTGGGAGACCCAGTACTTC.

This clonotype appeared many times. This chain connects TRBV30 to TRBJ2-3; D call uncertain. In germline, CDR1 is GTSNPN, CDR2 SVGIG (reference sequence). V lost 1 base to trimming and J lost 3 bases, with 20 bases between them. The CDR3 sequence is 17 residues long. The CDR3 sequence is CAWSGAGPTGWTDTQYF. The CDR3 region has the DNA TGTGCCTGGAGTGGGGCAGGTCCTACGGGTTGGACAGATACGCAGTATTTT.

This clonotype was detected ten times or more. V usage is TRBV18 and J usage is TRBJ1-5; 8 bases map to TRBD1. The J segment lost 0 bases and the V segment lost 3 bases, leaving 13 bases of the junction unmatched. The CDR3 is 19 amino acids. Germline loops: CDR1 KGHSH, CDR2 LQKENI. CDR3: CASSPQPGQGSYSNQPQHF. CDR3 nucleotide sequence: TGTGCCAGCTCACCCCAACCCGGACAGGGTTCTTATAGCAATCAGCCCCAGCATTTT. The whole variable domain, filled in from reference TRBV18 and TRBJ1-5, reads NAGVMQNPRHLVRRRGQEARLRCSPMKGHSHVYWYRQLPEEGLKFMVYLQKENIIDESGMPKERFSAEFPKEGPSILRIQQVVRGDSAAYFCASSPQPGQGSYSNQPQHFGDGTRLSIL.